This T cell receptor beta chain is from a study of shared clonotypes between healthy human individuals. The study, taken as a whole, reports: Having only a few donors restricted how much genetic and exposure-history diversity was captured.

CD8 cells regarded as naive lacked CD45RO, were positively chosen for CCR7, and omitted terminally differentiated effector memory CD45RA+ cells. Every subset's genomic DNA went evenly onto several immunoSEQ plates. Sequencing used immunoSEQ multiplex PCR; TCRdb keeps in-frame clones, though not all of them. Of roughly 1,800,000 clones in the sample, about 95% were seen once. Details on this clone: The antigen remains unidentified. The same CDR3 is also encoded by other DNA sequences in this sample.

This TCR was recovered from a man between 18 and 29 years old in good health. Sequencing used naive CD8+ T cells sorted from blood.

This CDR3 is CASSYPGQGYNEQFF. The CDR3 nucleotides read TGTGCCAGCAGTTACCCGGGACAGGGGTACAATGAGCAGTTCTTC. V is TRBV6-5 and J is TRBJ2-1; TRBD1 matches 10 bases. The V segment lost 2 bases and the J segment 4 bases; nucleotides outside the gene matches: 2. CDR3 length: 15 amino acids. From germline, CDR1 is MNHEY and CDR2 SVGAGI.